This T cell receptor beta chain was documented in a study of blood T cells in healthy people across ages. For the study at large: Template switching captured about one barcoded beta molecule per two T cells. Findings and caveats of the study: Per million T cells, TCR beta diversity dropped about linearly as age rose. With unsorted PBMCs, a conclusive comparison of naive versus antigen-experienced cells was not possible.

Unmatched junction bases numbered 1, after V lost 0 bases and J lost 2 bases. Germline V gives CDR1 SGHTA, CDR2 FQGTGA. The CDR3 sequence is 15 residues long. Worth noting for this clonotype: Its antigen is not known.

Together with a sample-barcoded 5' primer, a J-beta primer mix was included in a second PCR lasting about 7 to 11 cycles. Using its own MiXCR run on the 5' RACE reads, TCRdb lists one record per CDR3 protein. The sample lists about 630,000 distinct CDR3 sequences, 20% to 25% occurring once. Caucasian, healthy and from Russia, the donors were aged between about 6 and 100. The sequenced material came from blood. The source of this sequence is a man aged 70 or older in good health. The chain recombines TRBV7-3 with TRBJ2-1; the match to TRBD2 covers 7 bases. In DNA, the CDR3 is TGTGCCAGCAGCTTAACGGGGGGGACCTACAATGAGCAGTTCTTC. Its translation: CASSLTGGTYNEQFF.